Following are 29 T cell receptor beta chains from one sample sequenced in a study of T cells after yellow fever vaccination. TCRdb passed the 5' RACE reads through MiXCR, listing each CDR3 protein once. The sample has roughly 500,000 distinct CDR3 sequences, 15% to 20% seen once. The sample consisted of PBMCs, taken 15 days after the yellow fever booster vaccination. The receptors stem from a man aged 30 to 39 who received the YFV17D yellow fever vaccine.

The rearrangement uses TRBV7-7 and TRBJ2-2, with 8 bases aligning to TRBD2. Trimming removed 1 base from V and 6 bases from J; junction bases left unmatched: 4. From germline, CDR1 is SSHAT and CDR2 FNYEAQ (reference sequence). The CDR3 sequence is 15 residues long. The CDR3 DNA is TGTGCCAGCAGCTTAGACGGGAGGGCCCCCGGGGAGCTGTTTTTT. Translation: CASSLDGRAPGELFF.

A few counts support this clonotype. The J gene is TRBJ2-7, the V gene TRBV25-1, with TRBD2 as a possible D gene (5 bases). V was shortened by 3 bases and J by 3 bases, with 15 bases between the two germline ends. The CDR3 covers 15 residues. The germline gives CDR1 MGHDK, CDR2 SYGVNS. CDR3 nucleotide sequence: TGTGCCAGCAGTGAGCAGGCTGGAGGATTCTACGAGCAGTACTTC. Translating it yields CASSEQAGGFYEQYF.

The V call is TRBV20-1, the J call TRBJ1-1; 9 bases are shared with TRBD1. Germline V gene sequence: CDR1 DFQATT, CDR2 SNEGSKA (reference sequence). The CDR3 totals 16 residues. V shed 2 bases and J 3 bases; nucleotides not matched to a gene: 10. CDR3 nucleotides: TGCAGTGCTAGATGGGGGGACAGGGCAGGGGACACTGAAGCTTTCTTT. Its protein product is CSARWGDRAGDTEAFF.

The CDR3 here is CASSAGNPRNTEAFF. The CDR3 bases are TGCGCCAGCAGTGCCGGGAACCCTAGAAACACTGAAGCTTTCTTT. The chain couples TRBV10-2 to TRBJ1-1; no clear D gene. The CDR3 has 15 residues. The V end was cut by 4 bases, the J end by 2 bases, with 14 bases between. In germline, CDR1 is WSHSY, CDR2 SAAADI.

The CDR3 is CATSEANYNEQFF. CDR3 DNA sequence: TGTGCCACCAGTGAAGCTAACTACAATGAGCAGTTCTTC. The chain is built from TRBV24-1 and TRBJ2-1; no clear D. The CDR3 extends over 13 amino acids. V lost 4 bases to trimming and J lost 3 bases, with 6 bases between them. Germline assignment: CDR1 KGHDR and CDR2 SFDVKD.

This clonotype was detected only a few times. The chain employs TRBV2 and TRBJ1-2; D gene ambiguous. In germline, CDR1 is SNHLY, CDR2 FYNNEI. The CDR3 runs to 13 residues. V dropped 11 bases and J dropped 0 bases, with 13 bases sitting between them. CDR3 sequence reads: CAGIRDTNYGYTF. The CDR3 DNA reads TGTGCCGGAATCCGGGATACTAACTATGGCTACACCTTC. Filled out from reference TRBV2 and TRBJ1-2, the complete variable domain reads EPEVTQTPSHQVTQMGQEVILRCVPISNHLYFYWYRQILGQKVEFLVSFYNNEISEKSEIFDDQFSVERPDGSNFTLKIRSTKLEDSAMYFCAGIRDTNYGYTFGSGTRLTVV.

The genes are TRBV4-3 and TRBJ2-2, with D unclear. Trimming stripped 0 bases from V and 4 bases from J, with 21 bases between. This CDR3 comprises 19 residues. CDR1 and CDR2 from the germline V gene are LGHNA and YSLEER. The CDR3 bases are TGCGCCAGCAGCCAAGATGGGGTGAACAGATACTCGCGCACCGGGGAGCTGTTTTTT. Translated: CASSQDGVNRYSRTGELFF.

This clonotype was counted between two and nine times. The chain is built from TRBV10-2 and TRBJ1-5; D is unresolved. Trimming pared 7 bases from V and 0 bases from J, leaving 7 bases between. The CDR3 covers 13 residues. Germline V gives CDR1 WSHSY, CDR2 SAAADI. CDR3 coding DNA: TGCGCCAGCAACGAGTATAGCAATCAGCCCCAGCATTTT. Protein: CASNEYSNQPQHF.

The chain links TRBV28 to TRBJ2-7; no reliable D call. This CDR3 has 13 residues. Looked up from germline, CDR1 is MDHEN and CDR2 is SYDVKM. Trimming removed 3 bases at V and 6 bases at J, with 12 bases between. The CDR3 is CASSLRPAAEQYF. DNA for the CDR3: TGTGCCAGCAGTTTGAGACCCGCCGCCGAGCAGTACTTC.

The rearrangement links TRBV12-5 to TRBJ2-7, with TRBD2 matching over 10 bases. From germline, CDR1 is LGHNT and CDR2 FRNRAP. This CDR3 is built from 17 residues. Trimming cost V 1 base and J 7 bases; bases outside gene matches: 13. This CDR3 reads CASGLGISSSGSEEQYF. The CDR3, as DNA: TGTGCTAGTGGTTTGGGGATCTCGTCTAGCGGGAGTGAGGAGCAGTACTTC.

The V gene is TRBV20-1, the J gene TRBJ2-1; no clear D. Germline V gene lookup returns CDR1 DFQATT and CDR2 SNEGSKA (reference sequence). The CDR3 is 10 residues long. The ends were cut back, 3 bases at V and 12 bases at J, with 9 bases in the middle. CDR3 DNA: TGCAGTGCTAGGGAGCGTGGGCAGTTCTTC. Residues: CSARERGQFF.

This clonotype was counted only a few times. V and J are TRBV28 and TRBJ2-1; tentatively, D is TRBD1 or TRBD2 (5 bases each). Germline V gives CDR1 MDHEN, CDR2 SYDVKM. V was shortened by 2 bases and J by 7 bases, with 15 bases between the two germline ends. The CDR3 length is 15 residues. This CDR3 is CASSLPGTVLNEQFF. In DNA, the CDR3 is TGTGCCAGCAGTTTACCCGGGACGGTTCTAAATGAGCAGTTCTTC.

The rearrangement uses TRBV29-1 and TRBJ2-1; 14 bases fit TRBD2. J gave up 5 bases and V 6 bases, and 6 bases lay outside the gene matches. This CDR3 comprises 15 residues. Germline V gives CDR1 SQVTM, CDR2 ANQGSEA. The CDR3 spells CSVQPGLAGDNEQFF. The CDR3 DNA follows: TGCAGCGTCCAACCGGGACTAGCGGGAGACAATGAGCAGTTCTTC.

The V gene is TRBV29-1, the J gene TRBJ2-7, with a weak D call TRBD2 (6 bases). Germline lookup yields CDR1 SQVTM and CDR2 ANQGSEA. The CDR3 runs 15 residues. With 4 bases removed from V and 3 bases from J, the gap between germline ends came to 19 bases. CDR3 in DNA: TGCAGCGTTGTGGGCGGGACGTCTCTCGGCTACGAGCAGTACTTC. It translates to CSVVGGTSLGYEQYF.

The chain recombines TRBV27 with TRBJ1-4; possible D gene TRBD1, 6 bases. The CDR3 spans 15 residues. The V gene lost 5 bases and the J gene lost 1 base, with 11 bases spanning the gap. Per the germline V gene, CDR1 is MNHEY and CDR2 is SMNVEV (reference sequence). DNA for the CDR3: TGTGCCAGCAGTATACGGACAGAAACTAATGAAAAACTGTTTTTT. Its protein product is CASSIRTETNEKLFF.

This chain joins TRBV3-1 and TRBJ2-5, with unresolved D. V lost 3 bases and J lost 3, with 14 bases in between. CDR1 and CDR2 from the germline V gene are LGHDT and YNNKEL (reference sequence). The CDR3 spans 15 residues. CDR3 region: CASSQFSAEKETQYF. The CDR3 DNA reads as TGTGCCAGCAGCCAGTTTTCGGCCGAGAAAGAGACCCAGTACTTC.

As to this clonotype: The limits of the CDR3 on the DNA are not certain, so only TCRdb's listed CDR3 is given. The V call is TRBV7-2, the J call TRBJ2-3; the tabulated D call, TRBD2, remains unverified against the DNA. The CDR3 spans 13 amino acids, including both terminal residues. Germline CDR1 SGHTA, CDR2 FQGNSA. The CDR3 loop reads CASSLGWASGSDF.

The chain links TRBV20-1 to TRBJ2-1; D might be TRBD1 (6 bases). V gave up 3 bases and J gave up 7 bases, with 19 bases separating them. The CDR3 has 15 amino acids. Germline CDR1 is DFQATT and CDR2 is SNEGSKA (reference sequence). The CDR3 bases are TGCAGTGCTAGGTCTTGGACAGTCTTTGAGAATGAGCAGTTCTTC. As protein: CSARSWTVFENEQFF.

This sequence joins TRBV29-1 and TRBJ2-7; D call uncertain. This CDR3 comprises 13 residues. Trimming took 4 bases from V and 0 from J, leaving 10 bases between them. CDR1 SQVTM and CDR2 ANQGSEA come from the germline V gene. CDR3: CSVAATSSYEQYF. In DNA, the CDR3 is TGCAGCGTTGCCGCAACGAGCTCCTACGAGCAGTACTTC.

The chain joins TRBV7-2 to TRBJ2-1; TRBD2 matches at 12 bases. The V gene end was trimmed by 10 bases and the J gene end by 1 base; junction bases not matched to a gene: 5. CDR3 length: 15 amino acids. From germline, CDR1 is SGHTA and CDR2 FQGNSA. The CDR3, as DNA: TGTGCCACCTCTAGCGGGAGGGGATCCTACAATGAGCAGTTCTTC. Amino acids: CATSSGRGSYNEQFF. Supplemented by reference TRBV7-2 and TRBJ2-1, the full variable domain reads GAGVSQSPSNKVTEKGKDVELRCDPISGHTALYWYRQSLGQGLEFLIYFQGNSAPDKSGLPSDRFSAERTGGSVSTLTIQRTQQEDSAVYLCATSSGRGSYNEQFFGPGTRLTVL.

This clonotype has only a few counts. The chain links TRBV3-1 to TRBJ2-1, with 9 positions matching TRBD2. Trimming cost V 4 bases and J 10 bases; bases outside gene matches: 14. The CDR3 spans 16 residues. The V gene's germline CDR1 is LGHDT and CDR2 YNNKEL (reference sequence). CDR3: CASSLRLAAISGEQFF. Here the CDR3 DNA reads TGTGCCAGCAGCCTGCGACTAGCGGCAATTTCTGGAGAGCAGTTCTTC.

This sequence joins TRBV19 and TRBJ2-7; 9 nucleotides agree with TRBD2. There are 14 residues in the CDR3. Germline V CDR1 and CDR2: LNHDA, SQIVND (reference sequence). The J segment lost 2 bases and the V segment lost 6 bases, leaving 5 bases of the junction unmatched. CDR3 nucleotide sequence: TGTGCCAGTAGCTATGGCGGGAGGGCCTACGAGCAGTACTTC. Residues: CASSYGGRAYEQYF.

This clonotype showed up just a few times. The chain joins TRBV20-1 to TRBJ1-3; 9 positions match TRBD1. Germline V gene lookup returns CDR1 DFQATT and CDR2 SNEGSKA (reference sequence). Unmatched junction bases numbered 2, after V lost 6 bases and J lost 2 bases. The CDR3 extends over 13 amino acids. The CDR3 coding sequence is TGCAGTGCAAACAGGGGGCCTGGAAACACCATATATTTT. Amino acid sequence: CSANRGPGNTIYF.

This clonotype was recorded a few times. V is TRBV7-9 and J is TRBJ2-7; D is ambiguous. Germline-derived CDR1 and CDR2 are SEHNR and FQNEAQ (reference sequence). The CDR3 has 14 amino acids. Trimming removed 5 bases from V and 4 bases from J, with 15 bases in between. CDR3 residues: CASSHPPLLYEQYF. The CDR3 DNA follows: TGTGCCAGCAGCCACCCCCCTCTGCTTTACGAGCAGTACTTC. Drawing the rest from reference TRBV7-9 and TRBJ2-7, the complete variable domain is DTGVSQNPRHKITKRGQNVTFRCDPISEHNRLYWYRQTLGQGPEFLTYFQNEAQLEKSRLLSDRFSAERPKGSFSTLEIQRTEQGDSAMYLCASSHPPLLYEQYFGPGTRLTVT.

Only a few counts were recorded for this clonotype. This chain joins TRBV15 and TRBJ1-6; possibly TRBD1 for D (5 bases). Germline values: CDR1 LNHNV, CDR2 YYDKDF (reference sequence). There are 14 residues in the CDR3. The ends were cut back, 4 bases at V and 7 bases at J, with 11 bases in the middle. Here the CDR3 DNA reads TGTGCCACCAGCACCCGCCGGGACAATTCACCCCTCCACTTT. It encodes CATSTRRDNSPLHF.

The chain joins TRBV7-2 to TRBJ2-3, with 7 bases lining up with TRBD2. Unmatched junction bases numbered 12, after V lost 4 bases and J lost 2 bases. Germline V gene lookup returns CDR1 SGHTA and CDR2 FQGNSA. The CDR3 length is 17 residues. The CDR3 region is CASSSWGGSGTTDTQYF. CDR3 coding DNA: TGTGCCAGCAGCTCATGGGGAGGGAGCGGGACCACAGATACGCAGTATTTT.

This chain uses TRBV5-1 with TRBJ2-5, with D perhaps TRBD2 (6 bases). The CDR3 spans 15 residues. The germline V gene encodes CDR1 SGHRS and CDR2 YFSETQ. Trimming stripped 0 bases from V and 5 bases from J, with 14 bases between. The chain's CDR3 is CASSLDTGATETQYF. The CDR3 region has the DNA TGCGCCAGCAGCTTGGACACGGGAGCGACGGAGACCCAGTACTTC.

The chain links TRBV7-2 to TRBJ2-1, with 8 positions matching TRBD2. V was pared by 4 bases and J by 8 bases, with 7 bases of the junction left unmatched. Germline V gene data show CDR1 as SGHTA and CDR2 as FQGNSA. This CDR3 is 14 amino acids long. The CDR3 nucleotides are TGTGCCAGCAGCTCTTTACTAGCGGCCCATGAGCAGTTCTTC. Its translation: CASSSLLAAHEQFF.

This clonotype was seen only a few times. The rearrangement uses TRBV28 and TRBJ1-2; possible D gene TRBD1, 5 bases. The CDR3 has 12 residues. In germline, CDR1 is MDHEN, CDR2 SYDVKM. V lost 10 bases and J lost 4, with 13 bases in between. For the CDR3, the DNA is TGTGCCACCCGGGAGGGGAGCTATGGCTACACCTTC. The encoded protein is CATREGSYGYTF.